This T cell receptor beta chain was obtained from a study of T cell responses to AZD1222 COVID-19 vaccine. Generated by immunoSEQ multiplex PCR, the TCRdb table keeps only in-frame clones and is missing some. The table lists tens of thousands of clones, approximately 90% of them singletons, with about 3.4% in the top ten. General study findings and limits: It should be noted that donors were predominantly white British and more often female, and clonal diversity was possibly underestimated. With two AZD1222 doses given, Spike-specific TCR breadth and depth both rose. Baseline seropositivity occurred in only a handful of AZD1222 recipients.

For this clone: Its antigen is not known.

Sequences were derived from peripheral blood, sampled 28 days after the second AZD1222 dose. The sequence came from an adult who received the AZD1222 COVID-19 vaccine.

DNA of the CDR3: TGTGCCTGGAGTTGGACAGGGGGTTTAAGGTACGAGCAGTACTTC. Translated, it gives CAWSWTGGLRYEQYF. The chain joins TRBV30 to TRBJ2-7; 10 positions agree with TRBD1. Per germline, CDR1 GTSNPN and CDR2 SVGIG (reference sequence). The CDR3 has 15 amino acids. The trim removed 2 bases at V and 4 bases at J, leaving 8 bases unmatched.